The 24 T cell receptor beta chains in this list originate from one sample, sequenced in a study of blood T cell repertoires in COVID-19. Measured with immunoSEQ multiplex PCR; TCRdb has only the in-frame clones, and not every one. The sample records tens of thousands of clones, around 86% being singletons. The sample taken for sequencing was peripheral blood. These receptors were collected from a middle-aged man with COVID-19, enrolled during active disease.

The CDR3 DNA reads TGTGCCAGCAGTCGACAGGACAGGGGCCTTAACGAGCAGTACTTC. Its protein is CASSRQDRGLNEQYF. This rearrangement joins TRBV27 to TRBJ2-7; 9 positions agree with TRBD1. Germline V gives CDR1 MNHEY, CDR2 SMNVEV (reference sequence). This CDR3 has 15 amino acids. After removal of 5 bases from V and 5 bases from J, the junction contained 10 bases not matched to a gene.

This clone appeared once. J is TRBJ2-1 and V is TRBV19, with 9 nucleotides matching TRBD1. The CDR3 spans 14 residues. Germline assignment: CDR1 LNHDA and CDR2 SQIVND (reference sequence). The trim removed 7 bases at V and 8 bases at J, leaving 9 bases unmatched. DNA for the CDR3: TGTGCCAGTACCCAAACAGGGGGCGCGTATGAGCAGTTCTTC. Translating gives CASTQTGGAYEQFF.

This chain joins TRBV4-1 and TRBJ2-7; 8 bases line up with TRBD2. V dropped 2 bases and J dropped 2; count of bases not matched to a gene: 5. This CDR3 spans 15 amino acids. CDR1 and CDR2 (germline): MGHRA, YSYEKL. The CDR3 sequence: CASSQPGGGTYEQYF. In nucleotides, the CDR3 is TGCGCCAGCAGCCAACCCGGGGGGGGCACCTACGAGCAGTACTTC.

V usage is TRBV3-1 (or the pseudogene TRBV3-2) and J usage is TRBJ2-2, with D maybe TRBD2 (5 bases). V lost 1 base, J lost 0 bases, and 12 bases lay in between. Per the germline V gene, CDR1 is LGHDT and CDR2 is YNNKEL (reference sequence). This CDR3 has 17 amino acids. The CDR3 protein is CASSQGRKRTNTGELFF. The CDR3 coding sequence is TGTGCCAGCAGCCAAGGAAGGAAGCGGACGAACACCGGGGAGCTGTTTTTT.

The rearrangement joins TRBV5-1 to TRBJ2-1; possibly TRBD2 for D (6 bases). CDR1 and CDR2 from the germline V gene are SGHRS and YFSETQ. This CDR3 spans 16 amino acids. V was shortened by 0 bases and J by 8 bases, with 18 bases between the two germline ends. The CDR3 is CASSLALGGIRDEQFF. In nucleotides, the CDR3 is TGCGCCAGCAGCTTGGCCTTGGGAGGTATTAGGGATGAGCAGTTCTTC. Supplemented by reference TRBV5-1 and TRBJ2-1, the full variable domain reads KAGVTQTPRYLIKTRGQQVTLSCSPISGHRSVSWYQQTPGQGLQFLFEYFSETQRNKGNFPGRFSGRQFSNSRSEMNVSTLELGDSALYLCASSLALGGIRDEQFFGPGTRLTVL.

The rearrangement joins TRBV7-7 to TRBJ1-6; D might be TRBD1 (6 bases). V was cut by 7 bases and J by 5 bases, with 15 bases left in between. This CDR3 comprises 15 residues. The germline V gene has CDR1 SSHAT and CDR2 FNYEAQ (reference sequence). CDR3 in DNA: TGTGCCAGCACCCCGCCGGCAGGGGATAATTCACCCCTCCACTTT. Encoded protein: CASTPPAGDNSPLHF.

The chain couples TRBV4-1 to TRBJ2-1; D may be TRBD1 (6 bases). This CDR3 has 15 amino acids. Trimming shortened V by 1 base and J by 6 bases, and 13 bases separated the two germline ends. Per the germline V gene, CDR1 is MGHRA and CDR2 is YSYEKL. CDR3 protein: CASSQGPGTPNEQFF. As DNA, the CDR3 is TGCGCCAGCAGCCAAGGACCCGGGACACCCAATGAGCAGTTCTTC.

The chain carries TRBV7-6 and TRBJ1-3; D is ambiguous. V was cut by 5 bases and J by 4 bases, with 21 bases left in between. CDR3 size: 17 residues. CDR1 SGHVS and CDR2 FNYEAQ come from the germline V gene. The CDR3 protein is CASSPGSSAMWGNTIYF. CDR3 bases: TGTGCCAGCAGCCCCGGGTCTAGTGCCATGTGGGGAAACACCATATATTTT. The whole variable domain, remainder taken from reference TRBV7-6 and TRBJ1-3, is GAGVSQSPRYKVTKRGQDVALRCDPISGHVSLYWYRQALGQGPEFLTYFNYEAQQDKSGLPNDRFSAERPEGSISTLTIQRTEQRDSAMYRCASSPGSSAMWGNTIYFGEGSWLTVV.

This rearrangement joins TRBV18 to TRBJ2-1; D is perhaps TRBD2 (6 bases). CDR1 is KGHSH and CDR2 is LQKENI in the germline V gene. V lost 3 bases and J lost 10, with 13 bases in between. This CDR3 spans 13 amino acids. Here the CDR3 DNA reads TGTGCCAGCTCACCTCAATCTCGGGAGGAGCAGTTCTTC. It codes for CASSPQSREEQFF. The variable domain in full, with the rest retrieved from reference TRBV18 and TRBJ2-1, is NAGVMQNPRHLVRRRGQEARLRCSPMKGHSHVYWYRQLPEEGLKFMVYLQKENIIDESGMPKERFSAEFPKEGPSILRIQQVVRGDSAAYFCASSPQSREEQFFGPGTRLTVL.

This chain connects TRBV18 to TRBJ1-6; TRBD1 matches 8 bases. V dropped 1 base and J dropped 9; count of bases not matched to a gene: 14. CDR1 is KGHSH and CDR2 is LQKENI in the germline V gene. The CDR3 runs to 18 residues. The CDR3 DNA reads TGTGCCAGCTCACCACGGGACAGGCCAATCCAGGGCGGTTCACCCCTCCACTTT. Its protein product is CASSPRDRPIQGGSPLHF.

This CDR3 is CASSLGLTGQIWGYTF. CDR3 in DNA: TGTGCCAGCAGCTTGGGGTTGACAGGTCAAATCTGGGGCTACACCTTC. The J gene is TRBJ1-2, the V gene TRBV5-6; D possibly corresponds to TRBD1 (6 bases). The CDR3 runs to 16 residues. Trimming shortened V by 0 bases and J by 8 bases, and 20 bases separated the two germline ends. Germline-derived CDR1 and CDR2 are SGHDT and YYEEEE.

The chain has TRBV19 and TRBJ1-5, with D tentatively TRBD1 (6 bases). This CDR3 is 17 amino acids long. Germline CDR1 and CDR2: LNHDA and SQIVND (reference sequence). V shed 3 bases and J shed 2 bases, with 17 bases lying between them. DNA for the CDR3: TGTGCCAGTAGTATTTCGCAGGGGAGTAATGGCAATCAGCCCCAGCATTTT. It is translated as CASSISQGSNGNQPQHF.

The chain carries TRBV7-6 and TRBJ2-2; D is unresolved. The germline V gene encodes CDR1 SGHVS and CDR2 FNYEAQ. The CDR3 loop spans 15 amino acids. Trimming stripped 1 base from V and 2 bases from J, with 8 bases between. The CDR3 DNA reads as TGTGCCAGCAGCTTAGGGTACAAAAACACCGGGGAGCTGTTTTTT. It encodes CASSLGYKNTGELFF.

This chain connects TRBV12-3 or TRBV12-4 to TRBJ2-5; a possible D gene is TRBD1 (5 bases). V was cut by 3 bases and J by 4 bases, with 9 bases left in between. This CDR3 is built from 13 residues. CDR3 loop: CASSFGQGETQYF. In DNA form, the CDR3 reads TGTGCCAGCAGTTTTGGGCAGGGAGAGACCCAGTACTTC.

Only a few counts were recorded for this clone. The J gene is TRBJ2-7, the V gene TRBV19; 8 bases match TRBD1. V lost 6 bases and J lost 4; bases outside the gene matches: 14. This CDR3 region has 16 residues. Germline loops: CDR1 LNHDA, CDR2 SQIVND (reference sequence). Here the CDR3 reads CASSAIRGTGFYEQYF. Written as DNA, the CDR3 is TGTGCCAGTAGCGCCATCCGGGGGACAGGATTTTACGAGCAGTACTTC.

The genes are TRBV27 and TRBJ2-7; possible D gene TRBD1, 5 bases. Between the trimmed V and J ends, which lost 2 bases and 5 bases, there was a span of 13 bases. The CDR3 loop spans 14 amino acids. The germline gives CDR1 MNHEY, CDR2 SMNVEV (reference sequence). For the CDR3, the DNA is TGTGCCAGCAGTTTAATAGGCAGGGTGGACGAGCAGTACTTC. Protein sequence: CASSLIGRVDEQYF.

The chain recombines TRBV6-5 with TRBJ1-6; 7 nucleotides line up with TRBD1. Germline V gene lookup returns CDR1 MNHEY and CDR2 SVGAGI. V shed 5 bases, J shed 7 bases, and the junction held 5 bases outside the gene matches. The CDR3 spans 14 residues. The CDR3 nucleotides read TGTGCCAGCAGTCCGGACAGGCAAAATTCACCCCTCCACTTT. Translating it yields CASSPDRQNSPLHF.

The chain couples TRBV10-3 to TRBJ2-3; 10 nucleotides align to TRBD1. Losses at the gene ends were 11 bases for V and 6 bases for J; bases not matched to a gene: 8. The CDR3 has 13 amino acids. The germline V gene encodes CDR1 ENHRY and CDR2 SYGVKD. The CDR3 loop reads CASSGTGVDTQYF. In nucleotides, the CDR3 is TGTGCCTCCTCCGGGACAGGGGTGGATACGCAGTATTTT.

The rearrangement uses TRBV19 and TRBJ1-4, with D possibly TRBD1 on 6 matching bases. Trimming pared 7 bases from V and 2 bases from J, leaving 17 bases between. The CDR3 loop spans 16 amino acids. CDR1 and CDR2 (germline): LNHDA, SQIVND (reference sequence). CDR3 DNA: TGTGCCAGTAACTTGACAGGTTTTGCGACTAATGAAAAACTGTTTTTT. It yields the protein CASNLTGFATNEKLFF.

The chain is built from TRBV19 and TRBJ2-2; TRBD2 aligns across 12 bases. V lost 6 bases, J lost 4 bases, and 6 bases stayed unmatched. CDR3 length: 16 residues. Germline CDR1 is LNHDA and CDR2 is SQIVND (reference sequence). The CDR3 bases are TGTGCCAGTAGCCCCCAGGGACTAGCGGGCACCGGGGAGCTGTTTTTT. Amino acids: CASSPQGLAGTGELFF.

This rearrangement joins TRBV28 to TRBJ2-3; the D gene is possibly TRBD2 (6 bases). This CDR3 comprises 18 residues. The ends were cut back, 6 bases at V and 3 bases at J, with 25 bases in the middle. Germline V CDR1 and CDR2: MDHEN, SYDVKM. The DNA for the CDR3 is TGTGCCAGCAGCTATACAGTGGGGGACGGGGGTAGGACAGATACGCAGTATTTT. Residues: CASSYTVGDGGRTDTQYF. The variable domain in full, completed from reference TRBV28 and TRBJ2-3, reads DVKVTQSSRYLVKRTGEKVFLECVQDMDHENMFWYRQDPGLGLRLIYFSYDVKMKEKGDIPEGYSVSREKKERFSLILESASTNQTSMYLCASSYTVGDGGRTDTQYFGPGTRLTVL.

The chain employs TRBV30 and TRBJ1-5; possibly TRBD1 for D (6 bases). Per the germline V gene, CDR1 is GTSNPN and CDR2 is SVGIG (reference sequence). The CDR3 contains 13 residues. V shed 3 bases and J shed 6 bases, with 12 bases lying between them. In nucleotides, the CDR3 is TGTGCCTGGAGCCAAGGGGGGGGTCAGCCCCAGCATTTT. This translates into CAWSQGGGQPQHF.

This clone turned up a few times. Here the CDR3 DNA reads TGCGCCAGCAGCCCCGGGGGGGGGTCAACTAACTATGGCTACACCTTC. Translation gives CASSPGGGSTNYGYTF. The chain joins TRBV5-1 to TRBJ1-2, with D perhaps matching TRBD1 (5 bases). The V end lost 4 bases, the J end lost 0 bases, and 16 bases lay between the germline ends. Germline V CDR1 and CDR2: SGHRS, YFSETQ. The CDR3 is 16 residues long.

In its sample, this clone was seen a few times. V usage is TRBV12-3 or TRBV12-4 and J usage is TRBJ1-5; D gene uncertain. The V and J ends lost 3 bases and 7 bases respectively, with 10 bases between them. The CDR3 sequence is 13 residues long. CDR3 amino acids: CASSFGRTQPQHF. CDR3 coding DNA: TGTGCCAGCAGTTTTGGGAGAACCCAGCCCCAGCATTTT.